This T cell receptor (beta chain) was captured in a study of T cells expressing NK-cell markers (dated by TCRdb to the early 2020s). The study in broad terms: Three sorted T-cell subsets (CD3+CD56+NKG2C+, CD3+CD56+NKG2C- and CD3+CD56-NKG2C+) from under ten donors had their TCR beta-chain repertoires profiled. Libraries were sequenced as 2 x 150 bp reads on Illumina HiSeq 2000/2500, MiSeq or NextSeq. Of the eight sequenced donors, seven were found to be HCMV-seropositive and one was found to be HCMV-seronegative. Randomly selected healthy volunteers, three men and five women, were used as the eight sequenced donors. Broad study findings and their caveats: For six donors, the dominant CD3+CD56+NKG2C+ clonotypes were among the top 10 CD8+ clonotypes and accounted for about 1.0-7.5% of CD8+ T cells. Those dominant clonotypes were again the most abundant among CD3+CD56-NKG2C+ cells in four donors, at about 25-60.1%. Whether the expanded NKG2C-expressing T cell clones were specific for HCMV antigens remained unclear.

TCRdb lists the instrument as Illumina HiSeq 2000. 5'RACE template switching, by which a universal primer site and unique molecular identifiers were added, was used to make TCR beta cDNA libraries. cDNA synthesis was primed from the TCR beta constant segment, followed by two successive PCR amplification steps. The published analysis was carried out like this. Reads were demultiplexed and grouped by UMI with MIGEC, and clonotypes were assembled and quantified with MiTCR. Only TCR cDNA sequences supported by at least two reads were kept to exclude erroneous sequences. The tcR package was used for downstream repertoire analysis, and clonotypes were matched between fractions using CDR3 nucleotide sequence together with V segment. VDJmatch was used to annotate antigen specificity against VDJdb, with one amino acid substitution in CDR3 allowed. Reprocessed by TCRdb, the reads give a single entry per CDR3 protein sequence, without DNA. TCRdb's processing, not the study's, gives the V and J calls here. This sample's table contains roughly 450,000 distinct CDR3 sequences. The ten top clones hold 1.4% to 1.5% of the sample.

CDR1 and CDR2, per the germline V gene, are SGDLS and YYNGEE. Including cysteine and phenylalanine, the CDR3 has 16 amino acids. No DNA is listed. To determine HCMV serostatus, a commercial ELISA kit was used to detect HCMV-specific IgG in serum. Peripheral blood mononuclear cells were isolated from blood by Ficoll density gradient centrifugation. A word on this clonotype: Its target antigen remains unknown.

The sequenced sample was blood T cells: a sorted CD56 or NKG2C T cell subset, CD4+ or CD8+ T cells, or bulk PBMC T cells (not recorded which). The receptor was derived from a woman between 50 and 59 years old in good health. Donor details come from another sample of the same person, matched by shared clones. The V gene is TRBV9 and the J gene is TRBJ2-3; TCRdb returns TRBD2, unconfirmable since there is no DNA. The CDR3 reads as follows: CASSAYSGSVADTQYF. Outside the CDR3, residues come from the reference TRBV9 and TRBJ2-3 proteins, so the full variable domain is: DSGVTQTPKHLITATGQRVTLRCSPRSGDLSVYWYQQSLDQGLQFLIQYYNGEERAKGNILERFSAQQFPDLHSELNLSSLELGDSALYFCASSAYSGSVADTQYFGPGTRLTVL.